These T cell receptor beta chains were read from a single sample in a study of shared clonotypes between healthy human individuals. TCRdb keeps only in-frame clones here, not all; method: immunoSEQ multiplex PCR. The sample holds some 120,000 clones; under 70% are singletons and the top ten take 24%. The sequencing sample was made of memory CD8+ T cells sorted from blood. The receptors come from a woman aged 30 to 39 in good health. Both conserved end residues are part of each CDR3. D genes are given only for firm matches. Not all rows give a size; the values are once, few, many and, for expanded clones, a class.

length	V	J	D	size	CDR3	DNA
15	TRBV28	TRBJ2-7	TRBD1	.	CASSPTRGLFYEQYF	TGTGCCAGCAGTCCCACCAGGGGGCTCTTCTACGAGCAGTACTTC
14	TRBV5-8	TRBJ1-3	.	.	CASSGGSSGNTIYF	TGTGCCAGCAGCGGGGGGAGCTCTGGAAACACCATATATTTT
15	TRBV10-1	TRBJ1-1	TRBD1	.	CASSESKGGRTEAFF	TGCGCCAGCAGTGAGTCGAAAGGGGGCAGGACTGAAGCTTTCTTT
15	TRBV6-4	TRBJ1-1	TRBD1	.	CASSPNGRGPTEAFF	TGTGCCAGCAGTCCCAATGGCAGGGGGCCCACTGAAGCTTTCTTT
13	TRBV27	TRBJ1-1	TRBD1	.	CASSPRTGAEAFF	TGTGCCAGCAGTCCTAGGACAGGGGCAGAAGCTTTCTTT
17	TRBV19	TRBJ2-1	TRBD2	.	CASTPFKAGSSYNEQFF	TGTGCCAGTACCCCCTTTAAAGCGGGGAGCTCCTACAATGAGCAGTTCTTC
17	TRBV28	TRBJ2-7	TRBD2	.	CASSPRTSGREAYEQYF	TGTGCCAGCAGTCCCCGTACTAGCGGGAGGGAGGCCTACGAGCAGTACTTC
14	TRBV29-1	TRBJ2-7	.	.	CSVEDRTGSYEQYF	TGCAGCGTTGAAGACCGGACGGGTTCCTACGAGCAGTACTTC
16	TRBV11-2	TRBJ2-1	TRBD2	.	CASSLEGGSSYNEQFF	TGTGCCAGCAGCTTAGAGGGCGGGAGCTCCTACAATGAGCAGTTCTTC
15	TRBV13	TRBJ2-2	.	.	CASSQRGSPFRELFF	TGTGCCAGCAGCCAAAGGGGTTCCCCTTTCCGGGAGCTGTTTTTT
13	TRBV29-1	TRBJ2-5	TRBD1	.	CSVDQGDYREQYF	TGCAGCGTTGACCAGGGGGATTATAGGGAGCAGTACTTC
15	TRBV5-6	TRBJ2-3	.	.	CASSLSEGGPDTQYF	TGTGCCAGCAGTCTCTCGGAGGGCGGGCCAGATACGCAGTATTTT
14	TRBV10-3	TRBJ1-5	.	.	CAISESRVNQPQHF	TGTGCCATCAGTGAGTCCAGGGTGAATCAGCCCCAGCATTTT
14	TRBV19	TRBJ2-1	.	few	CASSLLGDGNEQFF	TGTGCCAGTAGTTTGTTGGGGGACGGGAATGAGCAGTTCTTC
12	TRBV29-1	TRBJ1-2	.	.	CSVDGQMTGYTF	TGCAGCGTTGACGGACAGATGACGGGCTACACCTTC
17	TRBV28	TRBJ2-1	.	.	CASSFSLSGGSYNEQFF	TGTGCCAGCAGTTTTTCCCTTAGCGGAGGCTCCTACAATGAGCAGTTCTTC
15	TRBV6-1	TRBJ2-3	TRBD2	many	CASSETSGRADTQYF	TGTGCCAGCAGTGAAACTAGCGGGAGAGCAGATACGCAGTATTTT
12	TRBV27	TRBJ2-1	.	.	CASSFGGHEQFF	TGTGCCAGCAGTTTTGGCGGGCATGAGCAGTTCTTC
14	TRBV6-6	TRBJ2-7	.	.	CASSYQALGYEQYF	TGTGCCAGCAGTTACCAAGCTCTGGGCTACGAGCAGTACTTC
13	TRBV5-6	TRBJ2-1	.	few	CASSLVDGNEQFF	TGTGCCAGCAGCTTGGTTGACGGAAATGAGCAGTTCTTC
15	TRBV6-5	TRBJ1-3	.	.	CASRDERMSGNTIYF	TGTGCCAGCAGAGACGAACGGATGTCTGGAAACACCATATATTTT
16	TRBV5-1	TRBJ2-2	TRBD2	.	CASSSLASGRTGELFF	TGCGCCAGCAGTTCGTTGGCTAGCGGGAGGACCGGGGAGCTGTTTTTT
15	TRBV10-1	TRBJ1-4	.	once	CASSEFRGGNEKLFF	TGCGCCAGCAGTGAGTTTCGGGGTGGTAATGAAAAACTGTTTTTT
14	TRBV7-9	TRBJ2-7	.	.	CASSLSPSSYEQYF	TGTGCCAGCAGCTTAAGCCCCAGCTCCTACGAGCAGTACTTC
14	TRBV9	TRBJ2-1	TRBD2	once	CASSASGRLDEQFF	TGTGCCAGCAGCGCCAGCGGGAGGTTGGATGAGCAGTTCTTC
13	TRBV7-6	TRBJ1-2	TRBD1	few	CASSQGGGPPYTF	TGTGCCAGCAGCCAGGGGGGGGGCCCACCCTACACCTTC
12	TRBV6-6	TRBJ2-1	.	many	CASGLYYNEQFF	TGTGCCAGCGGTTTATACTACAATGAGCAGTTCTTC
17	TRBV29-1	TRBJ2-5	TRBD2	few	CSVEDPQTSGILETQYF	TGCAGCGTTGAAGATCCGCAGACTAGCGGTATCCTAGAGACCCAGTACTTC
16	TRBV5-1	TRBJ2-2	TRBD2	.	CASSGSGTTNTGELFF	TGCGCCAGCAGCGGGTCCGGGACTACTAACACCGGGGAGCTGTTTTTT
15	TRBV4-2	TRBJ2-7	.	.	CASSQDGLMSYEQYF	TGTGCCAGCAGCCAAGATGGACTCATGTCCTACGAGCAGTACTTC
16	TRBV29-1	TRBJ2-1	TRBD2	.	CSVEDLLGTSAHEQFF	TGCAGCGTTGAAGATCTGTTAGGGACTAGCGCTCATGAGCAGTTCTTC
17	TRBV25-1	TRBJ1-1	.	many	CASSESIPLGGNTEAFF	TGTGCCAGCAGTGAATCTATACCATTAGGGGGTAACACTGAAGCTTTCTTT
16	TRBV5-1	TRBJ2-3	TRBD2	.	CASSLYRSGSPDTQYF	TGCGCCAGCAGCTTATACCGAAGCGGGAGCCCAGATACGCAGTATTTT
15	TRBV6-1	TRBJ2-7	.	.	CASDPGSTGSYEQYF	TGTGCCAGTGACCCTGGGAGTACCGGGTCCTACGAGCAGTACTTC
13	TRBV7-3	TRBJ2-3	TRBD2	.	CASSSVGLGEQYF	TGTGCCAGCAGCTCTGTGGGACTAGGGGAGCAGTATTTT
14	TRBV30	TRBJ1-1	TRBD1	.	CAWSPGTGAPCAFF	TGTGCCTGGAGTCCCGGGACAGGGGCCCCCTGTGCTTTCTTT
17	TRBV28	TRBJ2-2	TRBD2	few	CASTRLGRETDTGELFF	TGTGCCAGCACACGACTGGGGCGGGAGACTGACACCGGGGAGCTGTTTTTT
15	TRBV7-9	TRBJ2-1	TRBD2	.	CASSSRLADYNEQFF	TGTGCCAGCAGCTCCAGACTAGCGGATTACAATGAGCAGTTCTTC
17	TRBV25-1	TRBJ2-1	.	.	CASSESDQHSSYNEQFF	TGTGCCAGCAGTGAATCCGACCAACATAGCTCCTACAATGAGCAGTTCTTC
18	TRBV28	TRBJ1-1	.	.	CATYTFMEFLGPNTEAFF	TGTGCCACCTACACGTTCATGGAGTTTTTGGGGCCTAACACTGAAGCTTTCTTT
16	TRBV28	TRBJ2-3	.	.	CASSPSDRPSTDTQYF	TGTGCCAGCAGTCCTTCCGACAGGCCCAGCACAGATACGCAGTATTTT
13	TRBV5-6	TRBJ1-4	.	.	CASSIGSNEKLFF	TGTGCCAGCAGCATCGGGAGTAATGAAAAACTGTTTTTT
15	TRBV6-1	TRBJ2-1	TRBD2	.	CASTETSGSYNEQFF	TGTGCCAGCACTGAAACTAGCGGATCCTACAATGAGCAGTTCTTC
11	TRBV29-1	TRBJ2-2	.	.	CSALNTGELFF	TGCAGCGCCTTGAACACCGGGGAGCTGTTTTTT
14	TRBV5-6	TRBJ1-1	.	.	CASSFQRNQGEAFF	TGTGCCAGCAGCTTTCAAAGGAACCAGGGGGAAGCTTTCTTT
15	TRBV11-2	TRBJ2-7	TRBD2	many	CASSRGTSGLNEQYF	TGTGCCAGCAGCAGAGGGACTAGCGGGCTGAACGAGCAGTACTTC
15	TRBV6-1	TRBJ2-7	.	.	CASIVGQRPYYEQYF	TGTGCCAGCATAGTCGGACAGAGACCTTACTACGAGCAGTACTTC
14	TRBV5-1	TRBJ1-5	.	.	CASSPSWGVQPQHF	TGCGCCAGCAGCCCGTCGTGGGGCGTCCAGCCCCAGCATTTT